The 4 T cell receptor beta chains below come from one sample, sequenced in a study of post-analysis software for immune sequencing data. Study findings and constraints: Roughly 5 TRBV segments (TRBV5-6, TRBV5-1 and TRBV20-1 among them) occurred more frequently in patients than in controls.

These TCRs are of unknown antigen specificity. cDNA libraries of TCR beta carried unique molecular identifiers. TCRdb independently ran MiXCR on the PCR reads; one entry per CDR3 protein. The repertoire holds about 540,000 distinct CDR3 sequences, with less than 40% as singletons. Sequencing was performed on blood. The receptor set was obtained from a girl younger than 18 with multiple sclerosis.

The chain recombines TRBV7-9 with TRBJ2-5; 9 nucleotides match TRBD1. The CDR3 runs 15 residues. Germline assignment: CDR1 SEHNR and CDR2 FQNEAQ (reference sequence). Trimming took 5 bases from V and 3 from J; bases not matched to a gene: 7. CDR3 protein: CASSATGGLEETQYF. The CDR3 region has the DNA TGTGCCAGCAGCGCGACAGGGGGATTAGAAGAGACCCAGTACTTC.

This clonotype has a handful of counts. J is TRBJ2-3 and V is TRBV7-2; maybe TRBD2 (5 bases). This CDR3 region has 15 residues. From germline, CDR1 is SGHTA and CDR2 FQGNSA. The V end lost 4 bases, the J end lost 0 bases, and 11 bases lay between the germline ends. CDR3 sequence reads: CASSSQRTSTDTQYF. Written as DNA, the CDR3 is TGTGCCAGCAGCTCTCAGCGGACTAGCACAGATACGCAGTATTTT.

V and J are TRBV4-2 and TRBJ2-2, with 8 bases matching TRBD1. CDR1 and CDR2 (germline): LGHNA, YNFKEQ. The CDR3 sequence is 15 residues long. V shed 6 bases and J 1 base; nucleotides not matched to a gene: 4. The chain's CDR3 is CASRHDRGNTGELFF. The CDR3 region has the DNA TGTGCCAGCAGACACGACAGGGGGAACACCGGGGAGCTGTTTTTT.

The chain joins TRBV9 to TRBJ2-3; TRBD2 aligns across 12 bases. Germline V gene sequence: CDR1 SGDLS, CDR2 YYNGEE. J gave up 2 bases and V 4 bases, and 5 bases lay outside the gene matches. The CDR3 has 16 amino acids. Here the CDR3 DNA reads TGTGCCAGCAGCCCTCGGACTAGCGGGACCACAGATACGCAGTATTTT. Protein: CASSPRTSGTTDTQYF.